This T cell receptor (beta chain) appears in the sequencing data of a study of early T cells in non-severe SARS-CoV-2 infection. Germline CDR1 reads MNHEY; CDR2 reads SMNVEV (reference sequence). The CDR3 loop spans 13 amino acids. Deletions cut 5 bases from V and 7 bases from J, with 14 bases between. TCRdb independently ran MiXCR on the 5' RACE reads; one entry per CDR3 protein. The profile covers about 84,000 distinct CDR3 sequences, with around an eighth appearing a single time and 2.6% taken by the ten largest. The source of this sequence is an adult who was a healthcare worker with PCR-confirmed SARS-CoV-2 infection or an uninfected control (not recorded which). The source material was whole blood. V is TRBV27 and J is TRBJ1-2; D unclear. CDR3 region: CASSPHGPSGYTF. CDR3 bases: TGTGCCAGCAGTCCCCATGGGCCGAGTGGCTACACCTTC.